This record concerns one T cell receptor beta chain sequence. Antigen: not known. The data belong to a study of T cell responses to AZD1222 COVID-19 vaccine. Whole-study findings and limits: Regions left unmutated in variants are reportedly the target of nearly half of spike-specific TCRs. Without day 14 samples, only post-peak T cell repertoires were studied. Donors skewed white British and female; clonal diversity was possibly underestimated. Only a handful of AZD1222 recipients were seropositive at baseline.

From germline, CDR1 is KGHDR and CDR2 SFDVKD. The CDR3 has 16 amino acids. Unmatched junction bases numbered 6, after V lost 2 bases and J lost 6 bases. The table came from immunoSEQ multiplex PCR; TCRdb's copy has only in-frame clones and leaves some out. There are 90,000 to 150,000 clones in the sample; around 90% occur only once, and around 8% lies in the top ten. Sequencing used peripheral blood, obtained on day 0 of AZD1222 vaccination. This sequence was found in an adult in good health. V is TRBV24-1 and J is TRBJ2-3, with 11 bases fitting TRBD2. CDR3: CATSDSLAGVKDTQYF. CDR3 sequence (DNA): TGTGCCACCAGTGATTCACTAGCGGGAGTGAAGGATACGCAGTATTTT.